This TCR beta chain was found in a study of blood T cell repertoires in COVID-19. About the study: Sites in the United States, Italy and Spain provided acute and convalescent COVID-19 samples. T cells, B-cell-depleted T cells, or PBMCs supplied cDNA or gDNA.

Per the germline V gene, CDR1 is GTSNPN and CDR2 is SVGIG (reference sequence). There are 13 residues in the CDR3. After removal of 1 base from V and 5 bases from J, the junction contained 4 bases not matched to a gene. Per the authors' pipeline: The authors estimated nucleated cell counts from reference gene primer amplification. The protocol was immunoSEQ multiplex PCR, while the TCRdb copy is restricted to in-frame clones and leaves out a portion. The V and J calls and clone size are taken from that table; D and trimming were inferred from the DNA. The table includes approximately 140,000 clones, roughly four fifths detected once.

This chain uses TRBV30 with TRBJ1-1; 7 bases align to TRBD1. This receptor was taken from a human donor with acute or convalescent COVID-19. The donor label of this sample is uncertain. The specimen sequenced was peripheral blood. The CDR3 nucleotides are TGTGCCTGGAGTGGACAGGGCTCGACTGAAGCTTTCTTT. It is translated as CAWSGQGSTEAFF.